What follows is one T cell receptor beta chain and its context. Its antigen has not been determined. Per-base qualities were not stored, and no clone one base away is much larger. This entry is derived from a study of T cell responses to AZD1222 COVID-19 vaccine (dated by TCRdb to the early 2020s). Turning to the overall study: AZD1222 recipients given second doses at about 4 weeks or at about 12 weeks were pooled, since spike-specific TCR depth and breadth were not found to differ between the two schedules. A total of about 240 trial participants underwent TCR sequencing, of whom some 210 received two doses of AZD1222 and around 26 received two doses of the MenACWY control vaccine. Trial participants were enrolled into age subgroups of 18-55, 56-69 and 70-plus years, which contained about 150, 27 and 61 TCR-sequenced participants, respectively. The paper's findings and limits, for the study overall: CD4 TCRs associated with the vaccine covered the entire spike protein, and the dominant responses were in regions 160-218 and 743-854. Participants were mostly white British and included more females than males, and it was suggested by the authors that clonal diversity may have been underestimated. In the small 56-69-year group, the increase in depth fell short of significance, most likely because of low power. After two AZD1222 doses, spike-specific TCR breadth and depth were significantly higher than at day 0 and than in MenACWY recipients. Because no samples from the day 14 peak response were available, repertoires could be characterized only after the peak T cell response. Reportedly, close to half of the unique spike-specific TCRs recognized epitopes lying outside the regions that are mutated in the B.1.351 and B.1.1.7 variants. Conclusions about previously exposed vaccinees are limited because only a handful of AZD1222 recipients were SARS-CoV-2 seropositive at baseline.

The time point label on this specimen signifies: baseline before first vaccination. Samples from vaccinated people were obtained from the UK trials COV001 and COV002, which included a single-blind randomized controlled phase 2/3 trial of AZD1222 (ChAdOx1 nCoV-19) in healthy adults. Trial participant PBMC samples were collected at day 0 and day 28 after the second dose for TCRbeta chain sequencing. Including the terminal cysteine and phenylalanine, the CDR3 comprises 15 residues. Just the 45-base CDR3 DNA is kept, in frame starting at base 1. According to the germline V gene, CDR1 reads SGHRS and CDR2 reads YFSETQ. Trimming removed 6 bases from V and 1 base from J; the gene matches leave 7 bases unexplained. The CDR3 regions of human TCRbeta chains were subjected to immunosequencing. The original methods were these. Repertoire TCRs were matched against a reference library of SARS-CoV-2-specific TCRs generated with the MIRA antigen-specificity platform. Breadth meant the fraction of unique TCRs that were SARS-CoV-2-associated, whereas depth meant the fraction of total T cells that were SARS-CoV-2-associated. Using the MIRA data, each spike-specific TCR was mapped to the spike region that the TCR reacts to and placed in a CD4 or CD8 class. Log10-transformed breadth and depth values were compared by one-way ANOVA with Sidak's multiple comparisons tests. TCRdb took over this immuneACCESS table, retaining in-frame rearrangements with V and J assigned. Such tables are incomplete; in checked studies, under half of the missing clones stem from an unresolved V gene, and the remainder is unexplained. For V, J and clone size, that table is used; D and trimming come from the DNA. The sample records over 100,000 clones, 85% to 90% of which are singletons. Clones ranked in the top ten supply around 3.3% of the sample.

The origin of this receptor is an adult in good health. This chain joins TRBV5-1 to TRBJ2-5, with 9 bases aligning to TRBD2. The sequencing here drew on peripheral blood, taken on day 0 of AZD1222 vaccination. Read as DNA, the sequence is TGCGCCAGCAAGGGGCTAGCGGGGCCCCAAGAGACCCAGTACTTC. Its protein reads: CASKGLAGPQETQYF.